The clone carrying this T cell receptor (beta chain) has ten or more counts. The data originate from a study of identical twins. Each CDR3 protein is one row after TCRdb ran MiXCR on the 5' RACE reads. The sample consists of about 240,000 distinct CDR3 sequences, roughly a tenth of them appearing once. The sequencing input was memory T cells sorted from blood. This TCR was recovered from a man aged 50-60 years in good health.

CDR3 nucleotides: TGCAGTGCTACCAAACTGCCGGCGGGTGTAGGAGATACGCAGTATTTT. Translating it yields CSATKLPAGVGDTQYF. This rearrangement joins TRBV20-1 to TRBJ2-3; maybe TRBD2 (5 bases). Trimming left V 4 bases short and J 5 bases short, with 22 bases between. The CDR3 spans 16 residues. Germline CDR1 reads DFQATT; CDR2 reads SNEGSKA (reference sequence).